This T cell receptor (beta chain) was captured in a study of blood T cell repertoires in COVID-19. The repertoire was sequenced with immunoSEQ multiplex PCR; TCRdb's copy has only in-frame clones and lacks some. The sample holds 250,000 to 300,000 clones, 80% to 90% seen once. V was trimmed by 1 base and J by 7 bases, leaving 13 bases between them. The germline V gene encodes CDR1 SEHNR and CDR2 FQNEAQ (reference sequence). This CDR3 is built from 15 residues. Sequenced input: peripheral blood. This chain links TRBV7-9 with TRBJ1-4; possibly TRBD1 for D (5 bases). The sequence derives from a woman between 65 and 79 years old with acute or convalescent COVID-19. The chain's CDR3 is CASSLGAGRGEKLFF. CDR3 bases: TGTGCCAGCAGCTTAGGGGCAGGGAGGGGTGAAAAACTGTTTTTT.